Following are 17 T cell receptor beta chains from one sample sequenced in a study of T cells in localized non-small cell lung cancer. Produced via immunoSEQ multiplex PCR; TCRdb's table is partial and in-frame only. The data show about 15,000 clones, more than 70% seen once. This material consisted of peripheral blood, taken before any cancer treatment. Source of these receptors: a woman aged 40 to 75 with stage I lung adenocarcinoma.

This clone was observed once. The CDR3 spells CASQSGQGAGANVLTF. CDR3 in DNA: TGTGCCAGCCAAAGTGGACAGGGGGCTGGGGCCAACGTCCTGACTTTC. The genes are TRBV6-6 and TRBJ2-6; 10 nucleotides align to TRBD1. V shed 8 bases, J shed 2 bases, and the junction held 6 bases outside the gene matches. The CDR3 extends over 16 amino acids. Germline CDR1 MNHNY, CDR2 SVGAGI (reference sequence).

The chain recombines TRBV15 with TRBJ1-6, with D uncertain. The CDR3 has 15 residues. Trimming took 1 base from V and 8 from J, leaving 12 bases between them. Germline lookup yields CDR1 LNHNV and CDR2 YYDKDF (reference sequence). The CDR3 loop is CATSRGSVGDSPLHF. CDR3 sequence (DNA): TGTGCCACCAGCAGAGGTTCGGTGGGTGATTCACCCCTCCACTTT.

This chain connects TRBV7-9 to TRBJ1-1; the D is unclear. The V gene's germline CDR1 is SEHNR and CDR2 FQNEAQ (reference sequence). The CDR3 is made up of 17 amino acids. Trimming pared 5 bases from V and 6 bases from J, leaving 25 bases between. CDR3: CASSLYSARGLASEAFF. CDR3 coding DNA: TGTGCCAGCAGCCTATACTCGGCCCGGGGTCTGGCGTCTGAAGCTTTCTTT.

This chain links TRBV19 with TRBJ2-3; a weak D match, TRBD1 (5 bases). This CDR3 is 15 amino acids long. The ends were cut back, 4 bases at V and 4 bases at J, with 15 bases in the middle. The V gene's germline CDR1 is LNHDA and CDR2 SQIVND (reference sequence). The CDR3: CASSSRRASADTQYF. Written as DNA, the CDR3 is TGTGCCAGTAGTAGCCGCAGGGCATCAGCAGATACGCAGTATTTT.

This chain links TRBV28 with TRBJ2-1; 11 bases fit TRBD2. CDR3 length: 15 amino acids. CDR1 and CDR2 from the germline V gene are MDHEN and SYDVKM. V lost 3 bases, J lost 5 bases, and 3 bases stayed unmatched. The chain's CDR3 is CASSFRTSGHNEQFF. In DNA, the CDR3 is TGTGCCAGCAGTTTCCGGACTAGCGGGCACAATGAGCAGTTCTTC.

The rearrangement joins TRBV6-5 to TRBJ1-5; D not resolved. Trimming stripped 4 bases from V and 0 bases from J, with 13 bases between. The germline gives CDR1 MNHEY, CDR2 SVGAGI. The CDR3 runs 16 residues. This CDR3 reads CASSSDQPYSNQPQHF. The CDR3 region has the DNA TGTGCCAGCAGTTCAGACCAGCCATATAGCAATCAGCCCCAGCATTTT.

This clone has only one observation. The V and J genes are TRBV5-5 and TRBJ1-2, with D possibly being TRBD1 (5 bases). V dropped 2 bases and J dropped 8 bases, with 10 bases sitting between them. The CDR3 totals 12 residues. Germline CDR1 reads SGHKS; CDR2 reads YYEKEE (reference sequence). CDR3 amino acids: CASSFARAGYTF. The CDR3 DNA reads as TGTGCCAGCAGCTTCGCCAGGGCCGGCTACACCTTC.

The V and J genes are TRBV4-2 and TRBJ2-7, with 9 positions matching TRBD2. This CDR3 has 16 amino acids. The germline V gene encodes CDR1 LGHNA and CDR2 YNFKEQ. Trimming took 4 bases from V and 5 from J; bases not matched to a gene: 12. CDR3 DNA sequence: TGTGCCAGCAGCCCAGACTTAGGCGGGGGGGTCGACGAGCAGTACTTC. Its translation is CASSPDLGGGVDEQYF.

V gene TRBV6-1 combines with J gene TRBJ2-3; no definite D call. The germline V and J ends were trimmed by 8 bases and 1 base, with 10 bases remaining between them. The length of the CDR3 is 13 residues. Germline-derived CDR1 and CDR2 are MNHNS and SASEGT. In DNA, the CDR3 is TGTGCCAGCTCCGGGCCGGGCACAGATACGCAGTATTTT. This codes for CASSGPGTDTQYF.

This clone was counted once. The rearrangement uses TRBV7-2 and TRBJ2-1; D is possibly TRBD1 (5 bases). In germline, CDR1 is SGHTA, CDR2 FQGNSA. The CDR3 length is 15 residues. V lost 2 bases to trimming and J lost 2 bases, with 10 bases between them. The CDR3 region has the DNA TGTGCCAGCAGCTTAATCCCAGGGACCTACAATGAGCAGTTCTTC. Translating it yields CASSLIPGTYNEQFF.

This chain uses TRBV7-2 with TRBJ2-7; 8 nucleotides align to TRBD1. This CDR3 contains 13 residues. The V gene's germline CDR1 is SGHTA and CDR2 FQGNSA. V lost 5 bases, J lost 2 bases, and 2 bases stayed unmatched. As DNA, the CDR3 is TGTGCCAGCAGCCGGGGACAGGCCTACGAGCAGTACTTC. Translating it yields CASSRGQAYEQYF.

J is TRBJ2-5 and V is TRBV27, with D possibly being TRBD2 (7 bases). This CDR3 region has 15 residues. Germline V gene data show CDR1 as MNHEY and CDR2 as SMNVEV (reference sequence). Trimming removed 2 bases at V and 6 bases at J, with 16 bases between. The CDR3 protein is CASSLMYRGAKTQYF. CDR3 sequence (DNA): TGTGCCAGCAGTTTAATGTATCGGGGGGCCAAGACCCAGTACTTC.

This chain connects TRBV4-2 to TRBJ1-3; D call uncertain. The germline V and J ends were trimmed by 0 bases and 0 bases, with 9 bases remaining between them. The CDR3 loop spans 16 amino acids. CDR1 and CDR2 from the germline V gene are LGHNA and YNFKEQ. The CDR3 DNA reads as TGTGCCAGCAGCCAAGAAGTGGCAGCCTCTGGAAACACCATATATTTT. Amino acids: CASSQEVAASGNTIYF.

V and J are TRBV11-2 and TRBJ1-4; TRBD1 might be the D (5 bases). This CDR3 has 15 amino acids. The germline gives CDR1 SGHAT, CDR2 FQNNGV. Trimming shortened V by 5 bases and J by 3 bases, and 13 bases separated the two germline ends. CDR3 in amino acids: CASSPLKGPNEKLFF. CDR3 in DNA: TGTGCCAGCAGCCCACTGAAGGGGCCTAATGAAAAACTGTTTTTT.

V and J are TRBV2 and TRBJ1-2, with 9 positions matching TRBD1. Germline CDR1 is SNHLY and CDR2 is FYNNEI. This CDR3 is 15 amino acids long. The V gene end was trimmed by 1 base and the J gene end by 0 bases; junction bases not matched to a gene: 0. The CDR3 DNA reads as TGTGCCAGCAGTGAAGGACAGGGGGCTAACTATGGCTACACCTTC. Its protein product is CASSEGQGANYGYTF.

CDR3 amino acids: CASGSRDPNTGELFF. Written as DNA, the CDR3 is TGTGCTAGTGGTTCCCGGGACCCTAACACCGGGGAGCTGTTTTTT. V gene TRBV12-5 combines with J gene TRBJ2-2; D may correspond to TRBD1 or TRBD2 (5 bases each). The ends were cut back, 4 bases at V and 2 bases at J, with 11 bases in the middle. CDR1 is LGHNT, CDR2 FRNRAP, per germline. The CDR3 covers 15 residues.

The V call is TRBV4-2, the J call TRBJ2-1; 10 positions match TRBD2. The J segment lost 7 bases and the V segment lost 5 bases, leaving 14 bases of the junction unmatched. Germline V gene lookup returns CDR1 LGHNA and CDR2 YNFKEQ. The CDR3 extends over 17 amino acids. DNA of the CDR3: TGTGCCAGCAGCTTGGAGCGGGGGGGCCGTCTGGTGAATGAGCAGTTCTTC. Amino acids: CASSLERGGRLVNEQFF.